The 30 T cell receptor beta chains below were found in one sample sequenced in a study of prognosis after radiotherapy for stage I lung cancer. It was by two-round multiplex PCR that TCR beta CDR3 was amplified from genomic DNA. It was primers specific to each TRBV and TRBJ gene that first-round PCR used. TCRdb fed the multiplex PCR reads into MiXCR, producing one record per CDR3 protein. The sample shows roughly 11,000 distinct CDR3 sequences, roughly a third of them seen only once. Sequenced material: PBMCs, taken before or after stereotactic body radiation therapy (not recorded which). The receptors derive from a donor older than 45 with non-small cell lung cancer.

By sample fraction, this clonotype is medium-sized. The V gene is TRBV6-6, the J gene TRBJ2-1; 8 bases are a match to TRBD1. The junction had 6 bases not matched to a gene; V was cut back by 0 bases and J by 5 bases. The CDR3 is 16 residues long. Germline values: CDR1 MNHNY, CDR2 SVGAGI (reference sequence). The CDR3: CASSYSPRGLHNEQFF. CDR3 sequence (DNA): TGTGCCAGCAGTTACTCGCCCAGGGGGCTGCACAATGAGCAGTTCTTC.

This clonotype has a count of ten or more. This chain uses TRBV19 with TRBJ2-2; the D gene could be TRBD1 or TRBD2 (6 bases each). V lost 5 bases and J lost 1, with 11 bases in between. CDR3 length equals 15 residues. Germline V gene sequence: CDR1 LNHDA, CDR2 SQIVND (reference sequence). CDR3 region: CASSLRGENTGELFF. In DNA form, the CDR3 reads TGTGCCAGTAGTCTTAGGGGGGAGAACACCGGGGAGCTGTTTTTT.

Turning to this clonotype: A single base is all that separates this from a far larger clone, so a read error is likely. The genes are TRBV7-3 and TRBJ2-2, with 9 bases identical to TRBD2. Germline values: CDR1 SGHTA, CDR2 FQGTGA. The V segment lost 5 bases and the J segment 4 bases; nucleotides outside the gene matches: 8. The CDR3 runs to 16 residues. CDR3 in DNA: TGTGCCAGCAGCCCTGGACCAGCGGGAGGCACCGGGGAGCTGTTTTTT. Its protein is CASSPGPAGGTGELFF. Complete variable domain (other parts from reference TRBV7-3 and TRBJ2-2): GAGVSQTPSNKVTEKGKYVELRCDPISGHTALYWYRQSLGQGPEFLIYFQGTGAADDSGLPNDRFFAVRPEGSVSTLKIQRTERGDSAVYLCASSPGPAGGTGELFFGEGSRLTVL.

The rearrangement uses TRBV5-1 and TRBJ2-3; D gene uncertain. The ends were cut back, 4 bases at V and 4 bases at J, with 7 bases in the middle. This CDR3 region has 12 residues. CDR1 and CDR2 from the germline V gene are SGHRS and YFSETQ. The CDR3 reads CASSPDSDTQYF. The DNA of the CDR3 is TGCGCCAGCAGCCCGGATTCAGATACGCAGTATTTT. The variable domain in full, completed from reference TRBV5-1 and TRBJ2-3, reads KAGVTQTPRYLIKTRGQQVTLSCSPISGHRSVSWYQQTPGQGLQFLFEYFSETQRNKGNFPGRFSGRQFSNSRSEMNVSTLELGDSALYLCASSPDSDTQYFGPGTRLTVL.

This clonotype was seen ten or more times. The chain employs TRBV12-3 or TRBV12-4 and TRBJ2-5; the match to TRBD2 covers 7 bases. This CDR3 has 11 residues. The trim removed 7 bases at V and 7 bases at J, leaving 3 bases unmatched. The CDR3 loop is CASTPGGTQYF. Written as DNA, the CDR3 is TGTGCCAGCACCCCGGGGGGGACCCAGTACTTC.

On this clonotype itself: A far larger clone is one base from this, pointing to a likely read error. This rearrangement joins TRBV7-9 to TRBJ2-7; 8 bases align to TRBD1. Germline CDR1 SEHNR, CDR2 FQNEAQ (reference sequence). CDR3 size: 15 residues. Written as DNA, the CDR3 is TGTGCCAGCAGATTAGGGTACAGGGGGTTCTACGAGCAGTACTTC. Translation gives CASRLGYRGFYEQYF.

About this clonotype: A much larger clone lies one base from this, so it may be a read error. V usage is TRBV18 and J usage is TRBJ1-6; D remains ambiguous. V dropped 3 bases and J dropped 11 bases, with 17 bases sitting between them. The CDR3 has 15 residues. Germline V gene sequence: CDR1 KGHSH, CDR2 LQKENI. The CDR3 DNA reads TGTGCCAGCTCACCCTCGACCGTGGAGAATCCACCCCTCCACTTT. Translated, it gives CASSPSTVENPPLHF.

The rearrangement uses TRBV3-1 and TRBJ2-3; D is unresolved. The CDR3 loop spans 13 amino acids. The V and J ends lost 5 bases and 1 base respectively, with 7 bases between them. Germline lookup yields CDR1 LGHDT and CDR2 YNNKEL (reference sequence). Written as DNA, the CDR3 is TGTGCCAGCAGCGGTCCAGGCACAGATACGCAGTATTTT. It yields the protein CASSGPGTDTQYF.

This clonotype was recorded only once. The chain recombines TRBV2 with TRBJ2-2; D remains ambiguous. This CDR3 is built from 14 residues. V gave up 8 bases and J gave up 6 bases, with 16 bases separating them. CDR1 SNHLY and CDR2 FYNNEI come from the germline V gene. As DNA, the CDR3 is TGTGCCAGCGGTGCATGGTTGGAGCCCGGGGAGCTGTTTTTT. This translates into CASGAWLEPGELFF.

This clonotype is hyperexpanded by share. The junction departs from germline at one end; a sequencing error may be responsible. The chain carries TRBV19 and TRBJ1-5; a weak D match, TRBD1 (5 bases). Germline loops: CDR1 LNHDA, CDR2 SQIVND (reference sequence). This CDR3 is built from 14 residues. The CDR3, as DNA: TGTGCCAGCAGTATCCGCGACTGGGGCGAGCCCCAGCATTTT. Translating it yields CASSIRDWGEPQHF.

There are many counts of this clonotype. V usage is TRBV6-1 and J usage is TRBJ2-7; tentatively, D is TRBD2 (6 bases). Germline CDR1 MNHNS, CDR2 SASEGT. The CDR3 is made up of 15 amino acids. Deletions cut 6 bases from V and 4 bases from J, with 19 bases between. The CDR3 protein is CASSPRGGSRYEQYF. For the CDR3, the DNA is TGTGCCAGCAGCCCCCGCGGAGGGAGTAGATACGAGCAGTACTTC.

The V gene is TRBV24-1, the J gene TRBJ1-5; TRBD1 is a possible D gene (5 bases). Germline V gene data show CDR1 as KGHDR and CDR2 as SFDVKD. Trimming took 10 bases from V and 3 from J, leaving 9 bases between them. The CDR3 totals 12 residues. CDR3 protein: CATQGYNQPQHF. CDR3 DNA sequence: TGTGCCACTCAGGGATACAATCAGCCCCAGCATTTT.

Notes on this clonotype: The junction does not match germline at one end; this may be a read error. The CDR3 DNA reads TGTGCCATCAGCGAGGGGACTAGCGGTAACGAGCAGTACTTC. Protein product: CAISEGTSGNEQYF. V is TRBV7-8 and J is TRBJ2-7, with 11 bases aligning to TRBD2. Germline loops: CDR1 SGHVS, CDR2 FQNEAQ. The CDR3 covers 14 residues.

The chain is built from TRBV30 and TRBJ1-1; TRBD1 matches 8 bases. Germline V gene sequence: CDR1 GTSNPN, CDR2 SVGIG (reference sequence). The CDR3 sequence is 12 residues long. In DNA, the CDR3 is TGTGCGCTTGACAGGGGATATACTGAAGCTTTCTTT. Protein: CALDRGYTEAFF.

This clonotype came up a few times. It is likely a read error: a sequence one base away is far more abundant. In nucleotides, the CDR3 is TGTGCCAGCAGTTACCTGGGGGAGGTGAAGGGTGGCAATCAGCCCCAGCATTTT. Translation gives CASSYLGEVKGGNQPQHF. The gene calls are TRBV6-2 or TRBV6-3 and TRBJ1-5, with D perhaps TRBD1 (5 bases). The CDR3 consists of 18 residues. Trimming stripped 2 bases from V and 2 bases from J, with 19 bases between. Germline assignment: CDR1 MNHEY and CDR2 SVGEGT.

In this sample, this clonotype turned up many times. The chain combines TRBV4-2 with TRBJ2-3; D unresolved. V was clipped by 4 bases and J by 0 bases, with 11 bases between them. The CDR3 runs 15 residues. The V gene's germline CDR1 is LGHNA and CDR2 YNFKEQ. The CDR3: CASSPHSGSTDTQYF. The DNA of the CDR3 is TGTGCCAGCAGCCCTCATTCCGGGAGCACAGATACGCAGTATTTT.

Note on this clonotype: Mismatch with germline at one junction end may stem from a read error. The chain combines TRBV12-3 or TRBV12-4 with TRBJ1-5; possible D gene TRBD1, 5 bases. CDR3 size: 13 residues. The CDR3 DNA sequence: TGTGCCAGCAGCCTGGGGGGGGTACAGCCCCACCATTTT. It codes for CASSLGGVQPHHF.

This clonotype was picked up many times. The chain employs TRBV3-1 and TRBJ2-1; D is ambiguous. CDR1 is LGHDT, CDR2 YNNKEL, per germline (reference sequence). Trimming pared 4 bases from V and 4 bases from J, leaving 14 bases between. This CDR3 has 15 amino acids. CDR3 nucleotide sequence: TGTGCCAGCAGCCCTCGGGCAGAACCTTACAATGAGCAGTTCTTC. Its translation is CASSPRAEPYNEQFF.

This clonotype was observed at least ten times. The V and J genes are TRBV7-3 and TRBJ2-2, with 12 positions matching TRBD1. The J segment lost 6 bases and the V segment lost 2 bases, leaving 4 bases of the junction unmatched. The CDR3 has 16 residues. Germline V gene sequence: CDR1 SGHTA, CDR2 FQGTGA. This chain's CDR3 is CASSLRDRGRPGELFF. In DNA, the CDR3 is TGTGCCAGCAGCTTACGGGACAGGGGGCGCCCCGGGGAGCTGTTTTTT. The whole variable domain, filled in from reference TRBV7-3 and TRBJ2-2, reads GAGVSQTPSNKVTEKGKYVELRCDPISGHTALYWYRQSLGQGPEFLIYFQGTGAADDSGLPNDRFFAVRPEGSVSTLKIQRTERGDSAVYLCASSLRDRGRPGELFFGEGSRLTVL.

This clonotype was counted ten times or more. DNA for the CDR3: TGTGCCAGCAGCCCCACGGACAGGAACTCCTACGAGCAGTACTTC. This encodes CASSPTDRNSYEQYF. This chain joins TRBV5-4 and TRBJ2-7, with 7 bases fitting TRBD1. This CDR3 has 15 residues. J gave up 0 bases and V 4 bases, and 7 bases lay outside the gene matches. Germline CDR1 reads SGHNT; CDR2 reads YYREEE (reference sequence).

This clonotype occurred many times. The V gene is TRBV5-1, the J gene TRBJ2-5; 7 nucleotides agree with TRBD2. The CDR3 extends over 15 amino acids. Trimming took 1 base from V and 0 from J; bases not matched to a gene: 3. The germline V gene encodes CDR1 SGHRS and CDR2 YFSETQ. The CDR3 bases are TGCGCCAGCAGCTTGACTAGCGTGTACCAAGAGACCCAGTACTTC. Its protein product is CASSLTSVYQETQYF. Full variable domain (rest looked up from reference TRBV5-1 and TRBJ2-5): KAGVTQTPRYLIKTRGQQVTLSCSPISGHRSVSWYQQTPGQGLQFLFEYFSETQRNKGNFPGRFSGRQFSNSRSEMNVSTLELGDSALYLCASSLTSVYQETQYFGPGTRLLVL.

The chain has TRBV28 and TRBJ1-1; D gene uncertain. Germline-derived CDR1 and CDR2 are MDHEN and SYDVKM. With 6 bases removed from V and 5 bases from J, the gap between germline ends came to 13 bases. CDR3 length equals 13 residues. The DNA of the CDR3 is TGTGCCAGCAGGGACTCCGAAAGGACTGAAGCTTTCTTT. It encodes CASRDSERTEAFF. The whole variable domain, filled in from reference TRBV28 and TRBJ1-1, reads DVKVTQSSRYLVKRTGEKVFLECVQDMDHENMFWYRQDPGLGLRLIYFSYDVKMKEKGDIPEGYSVSREKKERFSLILESASTNQTSMYLCASRDSERTEAFFGQGTRLTVV.

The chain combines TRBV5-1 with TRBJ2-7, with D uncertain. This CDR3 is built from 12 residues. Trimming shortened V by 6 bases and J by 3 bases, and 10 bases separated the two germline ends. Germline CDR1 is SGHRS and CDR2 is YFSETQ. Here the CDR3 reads CASKGSDYEQYF. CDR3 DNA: TGCGCCAGCAAGGGTTCGGACTACGAGCAGTACTTC.

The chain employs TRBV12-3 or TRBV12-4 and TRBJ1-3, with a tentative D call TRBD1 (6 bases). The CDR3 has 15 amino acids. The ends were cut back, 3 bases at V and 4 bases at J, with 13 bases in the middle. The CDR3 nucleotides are TGTGCCAGCAGTTTGCGGACAGTGGGGGGAAACACCATATATTTT. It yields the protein CASSLRTVGGNTIYF.

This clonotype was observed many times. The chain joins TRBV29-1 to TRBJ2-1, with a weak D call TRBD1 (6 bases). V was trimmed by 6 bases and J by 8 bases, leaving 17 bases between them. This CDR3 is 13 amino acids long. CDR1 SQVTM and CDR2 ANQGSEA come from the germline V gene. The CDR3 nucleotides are TGCAGCGTCGCTCAACAGGGATGGGATGAGCAGTTCTTC. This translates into CSVAQQGWDEQFF.

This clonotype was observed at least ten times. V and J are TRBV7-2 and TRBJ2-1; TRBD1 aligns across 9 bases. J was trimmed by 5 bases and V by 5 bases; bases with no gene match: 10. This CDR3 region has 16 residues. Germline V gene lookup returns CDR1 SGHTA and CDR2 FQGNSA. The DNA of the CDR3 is TGTGCCAGCAGCCGACGATCCGGGACAGGGAACAATGAGCAGTTCTTC. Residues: CASSRRSGTGNNEQFF.

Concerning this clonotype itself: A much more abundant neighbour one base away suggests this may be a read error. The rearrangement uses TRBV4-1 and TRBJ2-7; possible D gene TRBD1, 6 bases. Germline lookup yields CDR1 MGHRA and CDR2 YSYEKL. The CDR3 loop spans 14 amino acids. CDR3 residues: CAGSQEQGSYDQYF. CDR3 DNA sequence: TGCGCCGGCAGCCAAGAACAGGGCTCCTACGACCAGTACTTC.

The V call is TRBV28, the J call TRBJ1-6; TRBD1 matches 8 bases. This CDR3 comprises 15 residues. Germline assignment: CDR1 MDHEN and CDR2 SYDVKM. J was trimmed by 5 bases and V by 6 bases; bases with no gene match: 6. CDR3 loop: CASSEQGVDNSPLHF. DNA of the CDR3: TGTGCCAGCAGCGAACAGGGGGTTGATAATTCACCCCTCCACTTT.

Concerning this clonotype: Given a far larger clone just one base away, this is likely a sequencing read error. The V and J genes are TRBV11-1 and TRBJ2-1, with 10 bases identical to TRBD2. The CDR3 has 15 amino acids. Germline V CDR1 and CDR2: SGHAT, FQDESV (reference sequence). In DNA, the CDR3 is TGTGCCAGCAGCTTGGGGACTAGCGAGGTGAATGAGAAGTTCTTC. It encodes CASSLGTSEVNEKFF.

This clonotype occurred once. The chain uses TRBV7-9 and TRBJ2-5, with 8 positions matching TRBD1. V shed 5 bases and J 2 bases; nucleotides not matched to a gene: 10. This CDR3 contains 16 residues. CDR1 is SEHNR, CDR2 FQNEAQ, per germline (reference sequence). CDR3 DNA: TGTGCCAGCAGCCAACTCGCCAGGGGGCCTCAAGAGACCCAGTACTTC. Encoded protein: CASSQLARGPQETQYF.